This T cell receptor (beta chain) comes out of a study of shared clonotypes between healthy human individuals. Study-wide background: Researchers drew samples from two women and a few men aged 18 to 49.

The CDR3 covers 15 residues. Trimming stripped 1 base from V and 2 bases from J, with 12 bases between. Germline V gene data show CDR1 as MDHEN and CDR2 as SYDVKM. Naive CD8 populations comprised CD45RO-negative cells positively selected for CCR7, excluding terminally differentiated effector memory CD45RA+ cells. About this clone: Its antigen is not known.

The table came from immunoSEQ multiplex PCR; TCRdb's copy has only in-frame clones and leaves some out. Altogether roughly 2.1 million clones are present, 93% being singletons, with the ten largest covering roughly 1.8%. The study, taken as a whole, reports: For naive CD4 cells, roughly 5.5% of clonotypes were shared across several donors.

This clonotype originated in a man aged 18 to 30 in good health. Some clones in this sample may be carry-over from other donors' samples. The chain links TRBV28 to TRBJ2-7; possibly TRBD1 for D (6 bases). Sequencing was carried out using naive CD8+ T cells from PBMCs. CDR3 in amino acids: CASSLLTGEAYEQYF. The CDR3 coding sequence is TGTGCCAGCAGTTTATTGACAGGCGAGGCCTACGAGCAGTACTTC.